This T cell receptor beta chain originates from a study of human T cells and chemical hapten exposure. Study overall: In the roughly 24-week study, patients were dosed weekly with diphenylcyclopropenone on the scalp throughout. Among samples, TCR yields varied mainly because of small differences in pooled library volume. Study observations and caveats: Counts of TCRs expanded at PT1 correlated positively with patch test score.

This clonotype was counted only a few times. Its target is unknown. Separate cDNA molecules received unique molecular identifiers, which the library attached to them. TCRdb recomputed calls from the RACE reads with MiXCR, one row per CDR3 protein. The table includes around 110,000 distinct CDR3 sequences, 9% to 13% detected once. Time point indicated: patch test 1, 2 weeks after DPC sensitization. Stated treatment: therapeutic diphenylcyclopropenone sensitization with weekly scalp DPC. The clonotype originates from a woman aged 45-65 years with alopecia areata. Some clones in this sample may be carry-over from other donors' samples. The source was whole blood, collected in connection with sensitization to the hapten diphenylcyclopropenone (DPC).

As DNA, the CDR3 is TGTGCCAGCTCACCCGTCACTAGGACAGGCCTCACAGATACGCAGTATTTT. Its translation is CASSPVTRTGLTDTQYF. The rearrangement uses TRBV18 and TRBJ2-3, with 7 bases that match TRBD1. Looked up from germline, CDR1 is KGHSH and CDR2 is LQKENI. This CDR3 has 17 residues. V lost 3 bases, J lost 2 bases, and 11 bases stayed unmatched.